This entry describes one T cell receptor (beta chain). Documented time point: pretreatment peripheral blood. The CDR3 has 16 amino acids. Germline V CDR1 and CDR2: SGHKS, YYEKEE (reference sequence). Trimming cost V 3 bases and J 5 bases; bases outside gene matches: 6. This sample is drawn from a study of PD-L1 blockade in urothelial cancer. In the study overall: Anywhere from 0 to 3 prior chemotherapy regimens had been received by patients. Among blood samples, the median T cell count was some 150,000. Analyses were performed on blood at 3 weeks after treatment start (the second dose) and at 6 weeks.

Spike-ins of synthetic TCR analog templates went into each PCR. Using immunoSEQ multiplex PCR, the repertoire was profiled, and TCRdb retains in-frame clones only, with some absent. The sample has approximately 94,000 clones, about nine tenths seen once. This specimen was PBMCs, taken around atezolizumab (anti-PD-L1) treatment. This clonotype was obtained from a man aged 60 to 69 with urothelial cancer. The J gene is TRBJ2-5, the V gene TRBV5-5; TRBD2 matches 14 bases. CDR3 protein: CASSSGLAGGGETQYF. CDR3 sequence (DNA): TGTGCCAGCAGCTCCGGACTAGCGGGAGGCGGGGAGACCCAGTACTTC.